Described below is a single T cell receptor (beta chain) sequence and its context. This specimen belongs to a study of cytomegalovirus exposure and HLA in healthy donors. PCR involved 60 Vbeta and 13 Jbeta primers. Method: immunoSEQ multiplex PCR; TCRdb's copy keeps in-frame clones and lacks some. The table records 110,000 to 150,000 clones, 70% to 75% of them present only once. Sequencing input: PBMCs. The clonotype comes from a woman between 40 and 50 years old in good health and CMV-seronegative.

This CDR3 is CASSDSLAGGEAQYF. The CDR3 DNA reads as TGTGCCAGCAGTGACTCACTAGCGGGGGGGGAAGCCCAGTACTTC. The genes are TRBV2 and TRBJ2-5; 13 positions agree with TRBD2. Germline CDR1 is SNHLY and CDR2 is FYNNEI. The junction had 7 bases not matched to a gene; V was cut back by 3 bases and J by 9 bases. This CDR3 has 15 amino acids.